The rows below give T cell receptor beta chains drawn from one sample of a study of blood T cells in healthy people across ages. TCRdb ran MiXCR on the 5' RACE reads and lists one entry per CDR3 protein. The sample records hundreds of thousands of distinct CDR3 sequences, about 53% being singletons. The sequenced material came from blood. Receptors originate from a man at least 80 years old in good health. CDR3s leave out the opening cysteine and the closing phenylalanine or tryptophan. Fields, in order: J gene, V gene, CDR3 length, CDR3 protein.

TRBJ2-4 | TRBV9 | 11 | ASSARGQDIQY
TRBJ2-7 | TRBV7-6 | 11 | ASSAGPNYEQY
TRBJ1-1 | TRBV27 | 12 | ASSFLGQGGEAF
TRBJ2-7 | TRBV3-1 | 14 | ASSQGQSPGGYEQY
TRBJ2-1 | TRBV29-1 | 13 | SAGLGTGASNEQF
TRBJ2-7 | TRBV10-2 | 11 | ASKSGGFTEQY
TRBJ2-1 | TRBV2 | 15 | ASSEAPTSGRDHEQF
TRBJ1-2 | TRBV6-5 | 13 | ASSMGWGSGYGYT
TRBJ1-1 | TRBV12-3/TRBV12-4 | 15 | ASSQYNRGLMNTEAF
TRBJ2-3 | TRBV11-3 | 13 | ASSNGLSSTDTQY